A selection of T cell receptor beta chains follows, all from one sample in a study of CD8+ T cells in alopecia areata. Data came from immunoSEQ multiplex PCR; TCRdb stores just in-frame clones and leaves some out. The table includes about 140,000 clones, around 57% detected once. The specimen was CD4+ T cells sorted from blood. The receptors stem from a human donor in good health. The CDR3 runs from the conserved cysteine through the conserved F or W. The D gene is left open where the match is weak. The size entry is marked missing in some rows and otherwise reads once, few, many or a size class.

clone_size,j_call,v_call,d_call,cdr3_aa,cdr3_nt
few,TRBJ1-1,TRBV6-6,-,CASSLHQNTEAFF,TGTGCCAGCAGTCTTCACCAGAACACTGAAGCTTTCTTT
few,TRBJ1-1,TRBV5-1,-,CASSLQGYTEAFF,TGCGCCAGCAGCTTACAGGGTTACACTGAAGCTTTCTTT
-,TRBJ1-2,TRBV30,-,CAWSVLAGKVGYTF,TGTGCCTGGAGTGTACTCGCAGGGAAGGTCGGCTACACCTTC
few,TRBJ2-3,TRBV29-1,-,CSVGPASGTQYF,TGCAGCGTTGGACCAGCTTCCGGTACGCAGTATTTT
-,TRBJ1-5,TRBV29-1,-,CSVGQGRNQPQHF,TGCAGCGTTGGCCAGGGTAGGAATCAGCCCCAGCATTTT
few,TRBJ2-2,TRBV6-1,-,CASSENPRGGIGELFF,TGTGCCAGCAGTGAAAATCCCCGTGGAGGGATCGGGGAGCTGTTTTTT
-,TRBJ2-3,TRBV27,TRBD2,CASTLGREGLSDTQYF,TGTGCCAGCACCCTAGGGCGGGAGGGCCTATCAGATACGCAGTATTTT
few,TRBJ1-1,TRBV25-1,-,CASSESWDGGAFF,TGTGCCAGCAGTGAATCCTGGGACGGGGGAGCTTTCTTT
-,TRBJ2-3,TRBV15,TRBD2,CATSMSSGSSDTQYF,TGTGCCACCAGCATGTCGAGCGGGAGCTCAGATACGCAGTATTTT
few,TRBJ2-1,TRBV4-1,TRBD2,CASSQVISGSSEQFF,TGCGCCAGCAGCCAAGTGATTAGCGGGAGTAGTGAGCAGTTCTTC
-,TRBJ2-7,TRBV29-1,TRBD1,CSVEDLWTGSDEQYF,TGCAGCGTTGAAGATCTTTGGACAGGGTCGGACGAGCAGTACTTC
-,TRBJ2-7,TRBV29-1,-,CSALQDSYEQYF,TGCAGCGCCTTACAAGACTCCTACGAGCAGTACTTC
-,TRBJ2-1,TRBV30,-,CAWGAGSSYNEQFF,TGTGCCTGGGGCGCAGGGAGCTCCTACAATGAGCAGTTCTTC
few,TRBJ1-2,TRBV6-1,-,CASSEGRPRGTF,TGTGCCAGCAGTGAAGGGAGGCCCCGGGGCACCTTC
-,TRBJ2-7,TRBV27,-,CASSSATSGEGTYEQYF,TGTGCCAGCAGTTCCGCTACTTCCGGAGAAGGGACCTACGAGCAGTACTTC
-,TRBJ2-5,TRBV2,-,CASSEYGETQYF,TGTGCCAGCAGTGAATACGGAGAGACCCAGTACTTC
-,TRBJ1-3,TRBV29-1,-,CSVARAGNTIYF,TGCAGCGTTGCCAGGGCTGGAAACACCATATATTTT
-,TRBJ2-7,TRBV18,-,CASSPGYEQYF,TGTGCCAGCTCACCAGGTTACGAGCAGTACTTC
once,TRBJ2-5,TRBV6-6,TRBD2,CASSPGTSGLETQYF,TGTGCCAGCAGTCCCGGGACTAGCGGGTTAGAGACCCAGTACTTC
-,TRBJ1-1,TRBV28,-,CASSLNNRNTEAFF,TGTGCCAGCAGTTTAAATAACCGGAACACTGAAGCTTTCTTT
-,TRBJ2-1,TRBV29-1,TRBD1,CSVNPPGQGAHEQFF,TGCAGCGTTAACCCCCCGGGACAGGGGGCTCATGAGCAGTTCTTC
-,TRBJ2-7,TRBV2,TRBD2,CASSEIPSGGYEQYF,TGTGCCAGCAGTGAAATCCCTAGCGGAGGCTACGAGCAGTACTTC
-,TRBJ2-3,TRBV5-6,-,CASSLGVEDTQYF,TGTGCCAGCAGCTTGGGAGTAGAAGATACGCAGTATTTT
-,TRBJ2-7,TRBV6-5,-,CAISGTDYEQYF,TGTGCCATCAGCGGGACAGACTACGAGCAGTACTTC
-,TRBJ2-3,TRBV29-1,TRBD2,CSVGLAGGTDTQYF,TGCAGCGTCGGACTAGCGGGAGGAACAGATACGCAGTATTTT
-,TRBJ2-1,TRBV7-9,-,CASSPDTGAQFF,TGTGCCAGCAGCCCAGATACTGGTGCGCAGTTCTTC
-,TRBJ2-5,TRBV7-3,TRBD2,CASSGAAGVQETQYF,TGTGCCAGCAGCGGGGCAGCGGGGGTTCAAGAGACCCAGTACTTC
-,TRBJ1-1,TRBV28,-,CASREFDRNTEAFF,TGTGCCAGCCGCGAATTTGACAGGAACACTGAAGCTTTCTTT
-,TRBJ2-6,TRBV6-6,-,CASSTDSSGANVLTF,TGTGCCAGCAGCACAGACAGTTCTGGGGCCAACGTCCTGACTTTC
-,TRBJ1-4,TRBV2,-,CASSVGRQDEKLFF,TGTGCCAGCAGTGTAGGGAGACAGGACGAAAAACTGTTTTTT
-,TRBJ2-1,TRBV9,TRBD2,CASSVAPGLAGNEQFF,TGTGCCAGCAGCGTAGCTCCGGGACTAGCGGGAAATGAGCAGTTCTTC
-,TRBJ2-2,TRBV6-5,-,CASKAGQGTGELFF,TGTGCCAGCAAAGCTGGGCAGGGGACCGGGGAGCTGTTTTTT
-,TRBJ1-5,TRBV5-1,-,CASSISGTDSNQPQHF,TGCGCCAGCAGCATCTCCGGGACGGATAGCAATCAGCCCCAGCATTTT
-,TRBJ2-2,TRBV7-9,-,CASSLAGQNTGELFF,TGTGCCAGCAGCTTAGCGGGACAGAACACCGGGGAGCTGTTTTTT
few,TRBJ2-6,TRBV19,-,CASSMTRISGANVLTF,TGTGCCAGTAGTATGACCCGCATCTCTGGGGCCAACGTCCTGACTTTC
-,TRBJ1-1,TRBV18,-,CASSPLSRDAFF,TGTGCCAGCTCACCACTGAGCAGAGACGCTTTCTTT
-,TRBJ2-3,TRBV2,-,CASRREYTQYF,TGTGCCAGCAGGAGGGAGTATACGCAGTATTTT
-,TRBJ2-5,TRBV7-2,TRBD2,CASSLPLLAELLQETQYF,TGTGCCAGCAGCTTACCCCTCCTAGCGGAGCTACTCCAAGAGACCCAGTACTTC
-,TRBJ2-3,TRBV28,-,CASSTPTGLGEEDTQYF,TGTGCCAGCAGTACCCCAACTGGGCTAGGCGAGGAAGATACGCAGTATTTT
-,TRBJ1-1,TRBV30,-,CAWSVTGGTEAFF,TGTGCCTGGAGTGTAACGGGAGGCACTGAAGCTTTCTTT
-,TRBJ2-2,TRBV29-1,-,CSVQPQGSTGELFF,TGCAGCGTCCAGCCCCAGGGGAGCACCGGGGAGCTGTTTTTT
-,TRBJ1-2,TRBV19,-,CASNTGEGRTDYGYTF,TGTGCCAGTAATACCGGGGAGGGGAGGACCGACTATGGCTACACCTTC
few,TRBJ2-1,TRBV29-1,-,CSVEAGSRFF,TGCAGCGTTGAGGCAGGTTCCCGCTTCTTC
-,TRBJ1-1,TRBV29-1,-,CSVLGAHPRNTEAFF,TGCAGCGTTCTAGGGGCCCATCCTCGGAACACTGAAGCTTTCTTT
few,TRBJ2-7,TRBV7-2,TRBD2,CASSLTLAGSQYF,TGTGCCAGCAGCTTAACACTAGCGGGATCCCAGTACTTC
few,TRBJ2-3,TRBV29-1,-,CSVVRDGSRADTQYF,TGCAGCGTTGTGAGGGACGGGAGTCGGGCAGATACGCAGTATTTT
-,TRBJ2-3,TRBV29-1,TRBD2,CSVERTSGRTDTQYF,TGCAGCGTTGAAAGGACTAGCGGACGCACAGATACGCAGTATTTT
-,TRBJ2-1,TRBV6-6,-,CASTQQGPPNYNEQFF,TGTGCCAGCACCCAACAGGGTCCCCCCAATTACAATGAGCAGTTCTTC
few,TRBJ2-5,TRBV2,-,CASSEGQLNQETQYF,TGTGCCAGCAGTGAAGGACAGCTGAATCAAGAGACCCAGTACTTC
many,TRBJ2-1,TRBV11-2,-,CASSLTWGSGSSYNEQFF,TGTGCCAGCAGCTTGACTTGGGGTAGCGGCAGCTCCTACAATGAGCAGTTCTTC
-,TRBJ2-6,TRBV29-1,TRBD1,CSVASGGSGANVLTF,TGCAGCGTTGCGTCAGGGGGCTCTGGGGCCAACGTCCTGACTTTC